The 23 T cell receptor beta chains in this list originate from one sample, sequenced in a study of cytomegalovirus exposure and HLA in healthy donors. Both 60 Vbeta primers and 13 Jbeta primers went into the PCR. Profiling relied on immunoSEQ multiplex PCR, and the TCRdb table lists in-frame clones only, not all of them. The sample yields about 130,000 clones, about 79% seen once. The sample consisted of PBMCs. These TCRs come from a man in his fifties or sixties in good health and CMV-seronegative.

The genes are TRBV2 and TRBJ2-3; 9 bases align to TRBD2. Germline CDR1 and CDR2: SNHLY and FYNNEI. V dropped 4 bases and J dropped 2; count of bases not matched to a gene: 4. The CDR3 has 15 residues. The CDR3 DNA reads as TGTGCCAGCAGTGCTACTAGCGGGTCCACAGATACGCAGTATTTT. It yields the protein CASSATSGSTDTQYF. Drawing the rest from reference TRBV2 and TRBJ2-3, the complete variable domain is EPEVTQTPSHQVTQMGQEVILRCVPISNHLYFYWYRQILGQKVEFLVSFYNNEISEKSEIFDDQFSVERPDGSNFTLKIRSTKLEDSAMYFCASSATSGSTDTQYFGPGTRLTVL.

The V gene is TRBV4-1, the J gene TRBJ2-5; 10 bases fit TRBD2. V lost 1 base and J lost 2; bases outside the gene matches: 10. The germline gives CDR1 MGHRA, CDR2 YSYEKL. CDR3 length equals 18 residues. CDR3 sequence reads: CASSQGRASGGIQETQYF. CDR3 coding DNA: TGCGCCAGCAGCCAAGGAAGGGCTAGCGGGGGTATACAAGAGACCCAGTACTTC.

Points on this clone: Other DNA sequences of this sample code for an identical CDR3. The CDR3 nucleotides are TGCGCCAGCAGCTTGGCTGGTAGCTCCTACAATGAGCAGTTCTTC. Translated, it gives CASSLAGSSYNEQFF. V is TRBV5-1 and J is TRBJ2-1; D is undetermined. The CDR3 sequence is 15 residues long. Germline loops: CDR1 SGHRS, CDR2 YFSETQ. The V end lost 0 bases, the J end lost 0 bases, and 7 bases lay between the germline ends. Based on the CDR3 plus reference TRBV5-1 and TRBJ2-1, the full variable domain is KAGVTQTPRYLIKTRGQQVTLSCSPISGHRSVSWYQQTPGQGLQFLFEYFSETQRNKGNFPGRFSGRQFSNSRSEMNVSTLELGDSALYLCASSLAGSSYNEQFFGPGTRLTVL.

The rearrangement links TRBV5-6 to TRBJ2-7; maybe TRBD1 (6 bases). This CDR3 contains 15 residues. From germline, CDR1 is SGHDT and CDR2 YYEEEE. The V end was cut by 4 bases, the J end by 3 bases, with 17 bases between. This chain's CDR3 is CASSPRDKEYYEQYF. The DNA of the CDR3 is TGTGCCAGCAGCCCCCGGGACAAGGAGTACTACGAGCAGTACTTC. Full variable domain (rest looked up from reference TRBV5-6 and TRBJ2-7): DAGVTQSPTHLIKTRGQQVTLRCSPKSGHDTVSWYQQALGQGPQFIFQYYEEEERQRGNFPDRFSGHQFPNYSSELNVNALLLGDSALYLCASSPRDKEYYEQYFGPGTRLTVT.

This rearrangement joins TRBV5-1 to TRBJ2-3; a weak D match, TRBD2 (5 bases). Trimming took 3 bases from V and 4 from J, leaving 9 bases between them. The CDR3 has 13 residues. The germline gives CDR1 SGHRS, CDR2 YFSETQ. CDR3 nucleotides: TGCGCCAGCAGCTACCGGAGGCCAGATACGCAGTATTTT. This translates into CASSYRRPDTQYF.

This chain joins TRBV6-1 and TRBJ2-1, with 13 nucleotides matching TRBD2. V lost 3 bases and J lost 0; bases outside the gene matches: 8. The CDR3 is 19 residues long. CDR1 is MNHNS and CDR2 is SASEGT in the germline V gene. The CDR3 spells CASSDELAGGLRSYNEQFF. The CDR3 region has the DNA TGTGCCAGCAGTGACGAACTAGCGGGGGGGCTCCGCTCCTACAATGAGCAGTTCTTC.

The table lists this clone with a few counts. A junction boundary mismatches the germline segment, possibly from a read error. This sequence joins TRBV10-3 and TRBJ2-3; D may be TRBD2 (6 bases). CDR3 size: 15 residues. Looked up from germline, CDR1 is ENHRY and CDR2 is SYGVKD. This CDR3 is CATSGRDSRTDTQYF. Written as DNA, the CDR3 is TGTGCCACCAGTGGCCGGGACTCCCGCACAGATACGCAGTATTTT.

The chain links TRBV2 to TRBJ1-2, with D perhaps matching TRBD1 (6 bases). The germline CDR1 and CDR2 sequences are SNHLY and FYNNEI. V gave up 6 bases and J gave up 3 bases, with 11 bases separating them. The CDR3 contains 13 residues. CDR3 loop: CASRGEGDYGYTF. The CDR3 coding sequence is TGTGCCAGCAGGGGGGAGGGGGACTATGGCTACACCTTC.

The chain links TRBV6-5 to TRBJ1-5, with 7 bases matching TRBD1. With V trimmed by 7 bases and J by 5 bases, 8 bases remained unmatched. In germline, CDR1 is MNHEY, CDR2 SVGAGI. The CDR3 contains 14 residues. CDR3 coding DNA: TGTGCCAGCAATCCGGACAGGAGCTATCAGCCCCAGCATTTT. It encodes CASNPDRSYQPQHF.

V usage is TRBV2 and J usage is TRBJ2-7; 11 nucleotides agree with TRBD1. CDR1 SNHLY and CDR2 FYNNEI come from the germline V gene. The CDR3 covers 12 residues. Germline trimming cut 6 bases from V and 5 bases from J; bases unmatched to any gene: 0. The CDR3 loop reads CASRDRGHEQYF. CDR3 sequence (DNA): TGTGCCAGCAGGGACAGGGGGCACGAGCAGTACTTC.

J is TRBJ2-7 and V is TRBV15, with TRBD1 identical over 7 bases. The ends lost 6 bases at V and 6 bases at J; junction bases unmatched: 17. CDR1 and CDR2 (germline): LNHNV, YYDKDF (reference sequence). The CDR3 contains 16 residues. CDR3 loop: CATSATDRVKTIEQYF. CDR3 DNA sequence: TGTGCCACCAGTGCGACAGACAGGGTTAAAACTATCGAGCAGTACTTC.

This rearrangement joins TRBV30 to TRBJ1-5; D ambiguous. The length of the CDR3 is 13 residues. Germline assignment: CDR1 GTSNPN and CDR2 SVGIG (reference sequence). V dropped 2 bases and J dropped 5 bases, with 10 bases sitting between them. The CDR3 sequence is CAWSLGSDQPQHF. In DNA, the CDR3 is TGTGCCTGGAGTCTAGGCAGCGATCAGCCCCAGCATTTT.

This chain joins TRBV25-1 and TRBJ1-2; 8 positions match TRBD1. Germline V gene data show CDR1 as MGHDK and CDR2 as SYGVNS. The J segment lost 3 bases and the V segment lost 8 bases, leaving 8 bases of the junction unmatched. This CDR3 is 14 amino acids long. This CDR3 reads CASGDGQGDYGYTF. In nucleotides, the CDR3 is TGTGCCAGCGGGGACGGACAGGGCGACTATGGCTACACCTTC.

CDR3 loop: CASSAGPANYEQYF. In nucleotides, the CDR3 is TGTGCCAGCAGTGCAGGTCCAGCCAACTACGAGCAGTACTTC. This chain uses TRBV6-1 with TRBJ2-7; D gene ambiguous. Trimming left V 4 bases short and J 3 bases short, with 13 bases between. The CDR3 has 14 residues. Looked up from germline, CDR1 is MNHNS and CDR2 is SASEGT.

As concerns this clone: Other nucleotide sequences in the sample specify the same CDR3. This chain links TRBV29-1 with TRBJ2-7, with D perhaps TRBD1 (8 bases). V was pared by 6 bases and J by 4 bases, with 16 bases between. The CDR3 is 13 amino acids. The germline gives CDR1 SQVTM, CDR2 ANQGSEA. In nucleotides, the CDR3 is TGCAGCGTCCGACACAGGGGGGGGTACGAGCAGTACTTC. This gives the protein CSVRHRGGYEQYF.

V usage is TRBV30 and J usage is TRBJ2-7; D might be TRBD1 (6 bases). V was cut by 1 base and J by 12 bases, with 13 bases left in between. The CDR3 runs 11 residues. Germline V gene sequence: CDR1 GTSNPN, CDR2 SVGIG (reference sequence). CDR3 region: CAWSDPDRGYF. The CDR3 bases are TGTGCCTGGAGTGACCCGGACAGAGGGTACTTC.

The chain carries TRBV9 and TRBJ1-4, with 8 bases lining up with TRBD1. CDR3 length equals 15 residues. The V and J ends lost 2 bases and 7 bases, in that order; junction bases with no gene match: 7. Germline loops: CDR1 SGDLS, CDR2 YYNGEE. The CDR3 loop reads CASSVTQGAGEKLFF. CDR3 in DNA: TGTGCCAGCAGCGTGACTCAGGGGGCAGGTGAAAAACTGTTTTTT.

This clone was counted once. The CDR3 sequence: CASSQSGRYNSPLHF. The CDR3 bases are TGTGCCAGCAGCCAATCGGGGAGATATAATTCACCCCTCCACTTT. The rearrangement uses TRBV16 and TRBJ1-6; no definite D call. The CDR3 has 15 residues. Trimming left V 0 bases short and J 4 bases short, with 7 bases between. Germline-derived CDR1 and CDR2 are KGHSY and FQNENV.

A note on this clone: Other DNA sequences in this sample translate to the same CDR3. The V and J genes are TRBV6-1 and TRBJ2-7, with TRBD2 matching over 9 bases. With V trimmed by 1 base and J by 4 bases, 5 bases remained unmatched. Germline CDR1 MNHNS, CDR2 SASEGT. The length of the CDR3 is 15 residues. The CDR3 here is CASSEGLAGTYEQYF. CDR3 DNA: TGTGCCAGCAGTGAAGGGCTAGCGGGGACTTACGAGCAGTACTTC.

The CDR3 loop is CASSLTGQGGYGYTF. CDR3 sequence (DNA): TGTGCCAGCAGCTTAACGGGACAGGGGGGATATGGCTACACCTTC. This chain connects TRBV11-2 to TRBJ1-2, with 11 bases lining up with TRBD1. The CDR3 totals 15 residues. Per the germline V gene, CDR1 is SGHAT and CDR2 is FQNNGV. V lost 2 bases and J lost 5; bases outside the gene matches: 4.

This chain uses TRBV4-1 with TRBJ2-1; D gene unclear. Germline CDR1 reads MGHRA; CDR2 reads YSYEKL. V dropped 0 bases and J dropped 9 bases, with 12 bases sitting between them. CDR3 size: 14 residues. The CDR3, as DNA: TGCGCCAGCAGCCAAGATGTCCTCTCGGGTGAGCAGTTCTTC. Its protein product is CASSQDVLSGEQFF.

The CDR3: CASSLTPAANEKLFF. The CDR3 DNA reads TGCGCCAGCAGCCTGACCCCCGCGGCTAATGAAAAACTGTTTTTT. V usage is TRBV5-1 and J usage is TRBJ1-4; D uncertain. The CDR3 totals 15 residues. Germline V gene lookup returns CDR1 SGHRS and CDR2 YFSETQ. Trimming removed 4 bases from V and 3 bases from J, with 13 bases in between.

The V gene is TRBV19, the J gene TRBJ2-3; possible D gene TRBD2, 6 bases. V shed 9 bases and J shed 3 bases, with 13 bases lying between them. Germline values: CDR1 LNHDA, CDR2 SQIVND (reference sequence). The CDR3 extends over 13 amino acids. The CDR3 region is CASRLDGTDTQYF. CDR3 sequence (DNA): TGTGCCAGCAGACTAGACGGTACAGATACGCAGTATTTT. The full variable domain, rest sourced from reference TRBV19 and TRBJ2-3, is DGGITQSPKYLFRKEGQNVTLSCEQNLNHDAMYWYRQDPGQGLRLIYYSQIVNDFQKGDIAEGYSVSREKKESFPLTVTSAQKNPTAFYLCASRLDGTDTQYFGPGTRLTVL.